These 25 T cell receptor beta chains were all obtained from the same sample, sequenced in a study of blood T cells in healthy people across ages. Primed by a sample-barcoded 5' primer and a J-beta primer mix, a second PCR proceeded for 7 to 11 cycles. TCRdb re-called the 5' RACE reads with MiXCR, one entry per CDR3 protein. The top ten hold 6.7% of the sample, which has 1,500,000 or so distinct CDR3 sequences, almost 60% seen once. The sequenced material came from blood. These receptor sequences come from a man aged 18 to 35 in good health.

J is TRBJ2-7 and V is TRBV9, with 8 bases identical to TRBD2. This CDR3 contains 14 residues. The germline V gene has CDR1 SGDLS and CDR2 YYNGEE. Trimming removed 1 base from V and 5 bases from J; junction bases left unmatched: 5. In DNA form, the CDR3 reads TGTGCCAGCAGCGTAAGACTAGCGCAAGACGAGCAGTACTTC. Protein: CASSVRLAQDEQYF.

The V gene is TRBV5-8, the J gene TRBJ2-5; D is undetermined. The CDR3 consists of 15 residues. Per germline, CDR1 SGHTS and CDR2 YDEGEE. V lost 4 bases and J lost 7, with 20 bases in between. Here the CDR3 reads CASSPVSSLPVTQYF. In DNA, the CDR3 is TGTGCCAGCAGCCCCGTCTCTTCTTTGCCGGTGACCCAGTACTTC.

This chain joins TRBV5-1 and TRBJ2-3; 8 nucleotides line up with TRBD2. After removal of 4 bases from V and 4 bases from J, the junction contained 23 bases not matched to a gene. Germline V CDR1 and CDR2: SGHRS, YFSETQ. The CDR3 spans 20 residues. CDR3 in amino acids: CASSVTGGFGGGRVPDTQYF. The DNA of the CDR3 is TGCGCCAGCAGCGTGACGGGAGGGTTCGGCGGGGGGAGAGTCCCAGATACGCAGTATTTT.

The rearrangement links TRBV13 to TRBJ2-1; D is ambiguous. This CDR3 spans 14 amino acids. Germline values: CDR1 PRHDT, CDR2 FYEKMQ (reference sequence). Trimming removed 1 base from V and 5 bases from J, with 9 bases in between. CDR3 residues: CASSLVGWDNEQFF. CDR3 DNA: TGTGCCAGCAGCTTAGTAGGATGGGACAATGAGCAGTTCTTC.

This clonotype has a handful of counts. The V and J genes are TRBV6-6 and TRBJ1-4, with 8 bases matching TRBD1. The CDR3 is 14 amino acids. The trim removed 2 bases at V and 7 bases at J, leaving 3 bases unmatched. The germline V gene has CDR1 MNHNY and CDR2 SVGAGI (reference sequence). The CDR3 DNA is TGTGCCAGCAGTTACGGACAGGGTCTTGAAAAACTGTTTTTT. Residues: CASSYGQGLEKLFF.

Only a few counts were recorded for this clonotype. This chain uses TRBV2 with TRBJ2-1, with a possible D match to TRBD2 (6 bases). The CDR3 runs 17 residues. V lost 2 bases and J lost 4, with 18 bases in between. CDR1 SNHLY and CDR2 FYNNEI come from the germline V gene. The CDR3 sequence is CASSELQASVIYNEQFF. The CDR3 nucleotides are TGTGCCAGCAGTGAATTACAGGCTAGCGTGATATACAATGAGCAGTTCTTC.

J is TRBJ2-1 and V is TRBV20-1; 10 positions match TRBD2. The V gene's germline CDR1 is DFQATT and CDR2 SNEGSKA (reference sequence). CDR3 length equals 16 residues. Losses at the gene ends were 3 bases for V and 4 bases for J; bases not matched to a gene: 9. CDR3: CSASYRLAGEYNEQFF. CDR3 coding DNA: TGCAGTGCTAGTTACAGGCTAGCGGGAGAGTACAATGAGCAGTTCTTC.

This clonotype showed up just a few times. The rearrangement links TRBV7-9 to TRBJ1-4; D unresolved. Deletions cut 5 bases from V and 4 bases from J, with 17 bases between. CDR1 is SEHNR, CDR2 FQNEAQ, per germline (reference sequence). The CDR3 is made up of 16 amino acids. CDR3 protein: CASSPARQQFNEKLFF. As DNA, the CDR3 is TGTGCCAGCAGCCCCGCCCGACAACAGTTTAATGAAAAACTGTTTTTT.

A word on this clonotype: This could be a read error, since a much larger clone is one nucleotide away. The chain carries TRBV7-9 and TRBJ1-4; D unresolved. The CDR3 sequence is 11 residues long. CDR1 and CDR2 from the germline V gene are SEHNR and FQNEAQ (reference sequence). Trimming stripped 7 bases from V and 5 bases from J, with 5 bases between. Here the CDR3 DNA reads TGTGCCAGCACCTCAAATGAAAAACTGTTTTTT. This codes for CASTSNEKLFF.

This clonotype has a handful of counts. The rearrangement uses TRBV29-1 and TRBJ2-5; TRBD2 agrees at 13 bases. CDR3 length equals 18 residues. Trimming at V came to 5 bases and at J to 5 bases, leaving 17 bases not matched to a gene. CDR1 and CDR2 from the germline V gene are SQVTM and ANQGSEA. The CDR3 DNA is TGCAGCGTTACCTGGCGGGAAGGACTAGCGGGGGTTGGGGAGACCCAGTACTTC. This translates into CSVTWREGLAGVGETQYF.

The chain has TRBV4-3 and TRBJ1-5; 7 bases line up with TRBD1. Germline CDR1 LGHNA, CDR2 YSLEER. V was pared by 1 base and J by 2 bases, with 14 bases of the junction left unmatched. This CDR3 region has 19 residues. Written as DNA, the CDR3 is TGCGCCAGCAGCCAAGGGGTAGGAAACAGGGGTACGGGCAATCAGCCCCAGCATTTT. Translating gives CASSQGVGNRGTGNQPQHF.

The gene calls are TRBV24-1 and TRBJ2-1, with TRBD1 identical over 7 bases. V shed 2 bases and J 10 bases; nucleotides not matched to a gene: 1. CDR1 and CDR2 (germline): KGHDR, SFDVKD. The CDR3 contains 12 residues. The DNA of the CDR3 is TGTGCCACCAGTGATTCGGACAGGGAGCAGTTCTTC. It yields the protein CATSDSDREQFF.

The CDR3 reads CSANQDGSREAFF. DNA of the CDR3: TGCAGTGCCAATCAGGACGGGTCCCGTGAAGCTTTCTTT. The rearrangement joins TRBV20-1 to TRBJ1-1; D gene uncertain. Germline loops: CDR1 DFQATT, CDR2 SNEGSKA (reference sequence). CDR3 length: 13 amino acids. The V gene lost 6 bases and the J gene lost 7 bases, with 18 bases spanning the gap.

This clonotype has only a few counts. V usage is TRBV29-1 and J usage is TRBJ1-5; 10 nucleotides align to TRBD1. Germline CDR1 and CDR2: SQVTM and ANQGSEA. There are 13 residues in the CDR3. The V and J ends lost 5 bases and 6 bases, in that order; junction bases with no gene match: 4. CDR3 sequence reads: CSVRQGAGQPQHF. CDR3 coding DNA: TGCAGCGTTCGACAGGGGGCAGGTCAGCCCCAGCATTTT. The full variable domain, completed using reference TRBV29-1 and TRBJ1-5, is SAVISQKPSRDICQRGTSLTIQCQVDSQVTMMFWYRQQPGQSLTLIATANQGSEATYESGFVIDKFPISRPNLTFSTLTVSNMSPEDSSIYLCSVRQGAGQPQHFGDGTRLSIL.

This clonotype is a singleton in its sample. The rearrangement links TRBV7-9 to TRBJ2-3; D unresolved. This CDR3 is 16 amino acids long. Germline CDR1 reads SEHNR; CDR2 reads FQNEAQ (reference sequence). V was clipped by 5 bases and J by 3 bases, with 18 bases between them. CDR3 region: CASSPNIATTTDTQYF. Here the CDR3 DNA reads TGTGCCAGCAGCCCAAATATTGCAACAACGACAGATACGCAGTATTTT.

The chain recombines TRBV27 with TRBJ2-1; D gene unclear. CDR3 length: 11 amino acids. The germline gives CDR1 MNHEY, CDR2 SMNVEV (reference sequence). Trimming removed 7 bases at V and 6 bases at J, with 7 bases between. The CDR3 region is CASMGSNEQFF. For the CDR3, the DNA is TGTGCCAGCATGGGGTCCAATGAGCAGTTCTTC.

The chain uses TRBV7-8 and TRBJ1-1; D is unresolved. The V gene lost 5 bases and the J gene lost 11 bases, with 18 bases spanning the gap. The CDR3 consists of 13 residues. In germline, CDR1 is SGHVS, CDR2 FQNEAQ. The CDR3 reads CASSPGVSGVAFF. CDR3 DNA: TGTGCCAGCAGCCCCGGGGTTTCTGGGGTGGCTTTCTTT.

This clonotype was detected a few times. Relative to the germline gene, one junction end is altered; a read error may explain this. This chain uses TRBV3-1 with TRBJ1-2; TRBD1 might be the D (5 bases). CDR1 and CDR2 from the germline V gene are LGHDT and YNNKEL (reference sequence). The CDR3 covers 15 residues. The CDR3 loop is CASRQDLGVNYGYTF. The DNA of the CDR3 is TGTGCCAGCAGACAAGATTTGGGGGTCAACTATGGCTACACCTTC.

This clonotype appeared once. The chain combines TRBV27 with TRBJ2-5; D is possibly TRBD1 or TRBD2 (5 bases each). Trimming removed 2 bases at V and 4 bases at J, with 14 bases between. The length of the CDR3 is 15 residues. Germline CDR1 reads MNHEY; CDR2 reads SMNVEV (reference sequence). The CDR3: CASSLQGTLGETQYF. The CDR3 DNA follows: TGTGCCAGCAGTTTACAAGGGACCCTAGGAGAGACCCAGTACTTC.

The V and J genes are TRBV6-1 and TRBJ2-1; 16 bases are shared with TRBD2. This CDR3 is built from 17 residues. V was clipped by 8 bases and J by 12 bases; unmatched bases: 16. The V gene's germline CDR1 is MNHNS and CDR2 SASEGT. The CDR3 region has the DNA TGTGCCAGCCGCCCAAAGGGACTAGCGGGAGGGCCAGCTCCGCAGTTCTTC. As protein: CASRPKGLAGGPAPQFF.

DNA of the CDR3: TGTGCCAGCAGTTTATCGCCTCCTTGGGCGGGCGATAGCACAGATACGCAGTATTTT. Protein sequence: CASSLSPPWAGDSTDTQYF. The V and J genes are TRBV27 and TRBJ2-3, with TRBD2 as a possible D gene (5 bases). CDR1 is MNHEY, CDR2 SMNVEV, per germline (reference sequence). V was shortened by 0 bases and J by 0 bases, with 19 bases between the two germline ends. CDR3 size: 19 residues.

This clonotype occurred a few times. This chain connects TRBV5-1 to TRBJ2-3, with D perhaps matching TRBD1 or TRBD2 (5 bases each). The CDR3 is 15 residues long. V lost 2 bases and J 4 bases, leaving 14 bases between the germline ends. CDR1 and CDR2 (germline): SGHRS, YFSETQ. The CDR3: CASSLKQGVADTQYF. The DNA of the CDR3 is TGCGCCAGCAGCTTAAAGCAGGGAGTAGCAGATACGCAGTATTTT.

The rearrangement links TRBV12-3 or TRBV12-4 to TRBJ1-4, with D possibly matching TRBD1 (5 bases). The CDR3 spans 16 residues. V lost 6 bases to trimming and J lost 8 bases, with 22 bases between them. CDR3 coding DNA: TGTGCCAGCAGCCTTAACGAGGGGAGCAGTGGAGAAAAACTGTTTTTT. Its protein is CASSLNEGSSGEKLFF.

The V call is TRBV5-5, the J call TRBJ2-1; D is unresolved. Looked up from germline, CDR1 is SGHKS and CDR2 is YYEKEE (reference sequence). Deletions cut 4 bases from V and 0 bases from J, with 23 bases between. This CDR3 is 19 amino acids long. CDR3 coding DNA: TGTGCCAGCAGCCCGACGCCCTTTCTCGCGCCGAGCTCCTACAATGAGCAGTTCTTC. As protein: CASSPTPFLAPSSYNEQFF.

This clonotype was detected ten times or more. Since a much larger clone is just one base distant, this may be a read error. V is TRBV7-2 and J is TRBJ1-2; no definite D call. The CDR3 sequence is 13 residues long. Trimming left V 5 bases short and J 0 bases short, with 7 bases between. Germline CDR1 and CDR2: SGHTA and FQGNSA. The CDR3: CASSGGPNYGYTF. The CDR3 DNA follows: TGTGCCAGCAGCGGAGGGCCTAACTATGGCTACACCTTC.